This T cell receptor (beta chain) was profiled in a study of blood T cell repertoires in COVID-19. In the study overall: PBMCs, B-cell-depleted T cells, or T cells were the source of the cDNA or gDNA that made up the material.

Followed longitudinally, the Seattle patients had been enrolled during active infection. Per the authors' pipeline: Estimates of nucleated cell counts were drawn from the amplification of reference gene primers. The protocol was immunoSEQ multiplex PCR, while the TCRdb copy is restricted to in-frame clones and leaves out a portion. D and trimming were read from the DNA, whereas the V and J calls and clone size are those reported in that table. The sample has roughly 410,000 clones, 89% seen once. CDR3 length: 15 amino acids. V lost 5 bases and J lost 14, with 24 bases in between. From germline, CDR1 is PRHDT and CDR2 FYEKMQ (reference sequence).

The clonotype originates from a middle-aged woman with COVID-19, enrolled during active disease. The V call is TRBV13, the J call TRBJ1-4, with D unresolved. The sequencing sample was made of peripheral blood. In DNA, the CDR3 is TGTGCCAGCAGCCTCCGTCCCCTTGGAGGCGGAAAGCTGTTTTTT. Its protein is CASSLRPLGGGKLFF.